This T cell receptor beta chain was captured by sequencing in a study of cytomegalovirus exposure and HLA in healthy donors. Concerning this clone itself: Antigen unknown.

The PCR employed 60 Vbeta primers together with 13 Jbeta primers. Libraries were prepared by immunoSEQ multiplex PCR; TCRdb keeps only in-frame clonotypes and omits some of them. The profile shows roughly 150,000 clones, roughly four fifths of them singletons. Despite likely unrecorded immune exposures, the donors were nominally healthy at the time of sampling. Deletions cut 7 bases from V and 4 bases from J, with 12 bases between. Per germline, CDR1 SGHTS and CDR2 YDEGEE. The CDR3 runs to 13 residues. Whole-study findings and limits: In a later analysis, TCR beta V- and J-gene trimming was associated with a missense DCLRE1C variant.

The sample taken for sequencing was PBMCs. The rearrangement uses TRBV5-8 and TRBJ1-5; the D gene is possibly TRBD1 (5 bases). The source is a man aged 45 to 65 in good health and CMV-seropositive. The CDR3 DNA follows: TGTGCCAGCGGAGGGGTCCCTAATCAGCCCCAGCATTTT. Translated: CASGGVPNQPQHF.